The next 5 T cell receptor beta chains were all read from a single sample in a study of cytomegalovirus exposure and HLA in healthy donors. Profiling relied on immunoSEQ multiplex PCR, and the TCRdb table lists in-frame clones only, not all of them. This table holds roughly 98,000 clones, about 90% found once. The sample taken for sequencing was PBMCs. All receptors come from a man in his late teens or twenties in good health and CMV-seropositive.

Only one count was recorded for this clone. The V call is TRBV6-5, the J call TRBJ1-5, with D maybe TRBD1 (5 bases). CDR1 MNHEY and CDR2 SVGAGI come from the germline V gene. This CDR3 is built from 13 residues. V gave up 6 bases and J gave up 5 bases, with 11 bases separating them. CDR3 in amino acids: CASSRQRDQPQHF. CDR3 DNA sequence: TGTGCCAGCAGCCGACAGAGAGATCAGCCCCAGCATTTT.

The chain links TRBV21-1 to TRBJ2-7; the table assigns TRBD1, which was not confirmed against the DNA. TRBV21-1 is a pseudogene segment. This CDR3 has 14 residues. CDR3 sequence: CASSSDRGNYEQYF. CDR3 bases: TGTGCCAGCAGCTCCGACAGGGGAAACTACGAGCAGTACTTC.

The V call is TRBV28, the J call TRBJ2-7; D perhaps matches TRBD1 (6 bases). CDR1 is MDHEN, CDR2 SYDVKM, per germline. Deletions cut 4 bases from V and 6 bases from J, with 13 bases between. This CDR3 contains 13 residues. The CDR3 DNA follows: TGTGCCAGCAGTTCAACAGGGTTTCGCGAGCAGTACTTC. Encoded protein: CASSSTGFREQYF.

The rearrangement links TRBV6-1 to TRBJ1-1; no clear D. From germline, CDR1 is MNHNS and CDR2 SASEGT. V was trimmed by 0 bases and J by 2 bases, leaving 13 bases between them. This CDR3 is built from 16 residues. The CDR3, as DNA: TGTGCCAGCAGTGAAGCGCTTGTCATCAGAAACACTGAAGCTTTCTTT. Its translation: CASSEALVIRNTEAFF.

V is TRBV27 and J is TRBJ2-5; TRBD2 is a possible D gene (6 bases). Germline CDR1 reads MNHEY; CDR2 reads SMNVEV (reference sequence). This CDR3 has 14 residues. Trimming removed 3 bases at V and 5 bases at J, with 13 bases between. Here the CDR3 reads CASSFSGRWETQYF. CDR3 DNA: TGTGCCAGCAGTTTCTCCGGGAGATGGGAGACCCAGTACTTC.